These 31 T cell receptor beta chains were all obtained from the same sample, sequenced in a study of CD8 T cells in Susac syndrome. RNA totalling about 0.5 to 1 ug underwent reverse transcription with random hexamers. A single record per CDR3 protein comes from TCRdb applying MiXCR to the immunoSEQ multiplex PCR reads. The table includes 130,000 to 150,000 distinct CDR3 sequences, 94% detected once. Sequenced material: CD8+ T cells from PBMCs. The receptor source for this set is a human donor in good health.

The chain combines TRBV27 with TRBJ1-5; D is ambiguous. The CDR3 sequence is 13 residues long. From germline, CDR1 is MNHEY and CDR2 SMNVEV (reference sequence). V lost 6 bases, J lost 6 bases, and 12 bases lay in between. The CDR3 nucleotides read TGTGCCAGCAGGGGCGGGGTTGGTCAGCCCCAGCATTTT. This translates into CASRGGVGQPQHF.

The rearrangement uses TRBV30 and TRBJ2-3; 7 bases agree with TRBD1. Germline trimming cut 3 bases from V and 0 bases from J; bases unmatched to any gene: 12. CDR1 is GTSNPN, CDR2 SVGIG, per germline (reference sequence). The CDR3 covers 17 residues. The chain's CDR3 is CAWRDRDRWLSTDTQYF. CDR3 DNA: TGTGCCTGGAGAGATCGGGACAGATGGTTGAGCACAGATACGCAGTATTTT.

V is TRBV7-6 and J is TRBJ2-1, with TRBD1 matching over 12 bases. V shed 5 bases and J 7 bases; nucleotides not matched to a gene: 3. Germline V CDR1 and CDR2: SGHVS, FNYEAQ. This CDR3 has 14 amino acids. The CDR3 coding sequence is TGTGCCAGCAGCGGGGACAGGGGGCGGAATGAGCAGTTCTTC. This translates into CASSGDRGRNEQFF.

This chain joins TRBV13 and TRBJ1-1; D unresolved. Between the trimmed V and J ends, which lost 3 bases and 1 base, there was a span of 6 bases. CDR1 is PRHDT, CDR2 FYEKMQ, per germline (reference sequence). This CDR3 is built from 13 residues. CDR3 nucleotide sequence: TGTGCCAGCAGCTTGAACAGGAACACTGAAGCTTTCTTT. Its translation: CASSLNRNTEAFF.

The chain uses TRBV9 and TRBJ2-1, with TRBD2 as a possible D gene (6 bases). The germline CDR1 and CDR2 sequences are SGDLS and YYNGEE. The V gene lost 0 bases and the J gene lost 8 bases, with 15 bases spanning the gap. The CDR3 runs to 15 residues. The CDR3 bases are TGTGCCAGCAGCGTAGTTAGCGGCCCGGCGTATGAGCAGTTCTTC. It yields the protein CASSVVSGPAYEQFF.

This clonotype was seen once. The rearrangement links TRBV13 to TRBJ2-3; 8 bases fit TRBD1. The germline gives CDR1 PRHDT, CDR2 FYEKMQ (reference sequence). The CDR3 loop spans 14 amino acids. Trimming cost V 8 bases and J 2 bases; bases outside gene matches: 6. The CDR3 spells CASGGQEDTDTQYF. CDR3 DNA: TGTGCCAGCGGGGGACAGGAAGACACAGATACGCAGTATTTT.

In DNA form, the CDR3 reads TGTGCCAGCAGCGTAGGCGCTAGGAACACCTACAATGAGCAGTTCTTC. Amino acids: CASSVGARNTYNEQFF. The V gene is TRBV9, the J gene TRBJ2-1; D is unclear. The CDR3 length is 16 residues. CDR1 SGDLS and CDR2 YYNGEE come from the germline V gene. Trimming took 0 bases from V and 2 from J, leaving 12 bases between them.

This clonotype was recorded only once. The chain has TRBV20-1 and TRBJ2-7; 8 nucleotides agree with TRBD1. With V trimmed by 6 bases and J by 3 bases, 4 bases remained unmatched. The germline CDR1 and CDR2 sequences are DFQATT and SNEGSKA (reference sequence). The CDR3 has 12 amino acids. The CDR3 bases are TGCAGTGCCCCGGGACAGGTCTACGAGCAGTACTTC. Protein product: CSAPGQVYEQYF.

The CDR3 spells CASSPRRDEQFF. The CDR3 DNA follows: TGTGCCAGCAGCCCTAGGAGGGATGAGCAGTTCTTC. The chain recombines TRBV3-1 with TRBJ2-1, with D possibly TRBD2 on 6 matching bases. Germline V lookup: CDR1 LGHDT, CDR2 YNNKEL (reference sequence). V was trimmed by 4 bases and J by 8 bases, leaving 9 bases between them. The CDR3 is 12 amino acids.

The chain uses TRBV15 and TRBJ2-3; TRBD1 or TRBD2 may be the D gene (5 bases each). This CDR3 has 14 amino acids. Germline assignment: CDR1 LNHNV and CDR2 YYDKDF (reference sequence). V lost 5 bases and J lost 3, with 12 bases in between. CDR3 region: CATSEGRGTDTQYF. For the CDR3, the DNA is TGTGCCACCAGCGAGGGTAGGGGAACAGATACGCAGTATTTT.

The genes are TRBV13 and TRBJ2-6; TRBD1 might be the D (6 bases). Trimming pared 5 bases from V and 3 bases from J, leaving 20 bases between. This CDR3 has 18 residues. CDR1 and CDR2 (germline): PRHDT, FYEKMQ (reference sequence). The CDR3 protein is CASSPRDTFVSGANVLTF. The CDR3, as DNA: TGTGCCAGCAGCCCCCGGGACACCTTTGTGAGTGGGGCCAACGTCCTGACTTTC.

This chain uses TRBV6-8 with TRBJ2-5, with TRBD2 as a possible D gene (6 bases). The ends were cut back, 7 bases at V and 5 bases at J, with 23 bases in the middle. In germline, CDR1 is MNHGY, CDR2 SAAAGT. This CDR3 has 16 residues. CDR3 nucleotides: TGTGCCAGCAACAAAGCGGGCCTACTGGAGGGGGAGACCCAGTACTTC. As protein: CASNKAGLLEGETQYF.

The CDR3 bases are TGTGCCAGCAGCCTACCCAGTGGGGCTGAAGCTTTCTTT. It encodes CASSLPSGAEAFF. The V gene is TRBV3-1, the J gene TRBJ1-1; D gene ambiguous. From germline, CDR1 is LGHDT and CDR2 YNNKEL (reference sequence). V was clipped by 4 bases and J by 6 bases, with 12 bases between them. The CDR3 spans 13 residues. The whole variable domain, filled in from reference TRBV3-1 and TRBJ1-1, reads DTAVSQTPKYLVTQMGNDKSIKCEQNLGHDTMYWYKQDSKKFLKIMFSYNNKELIINETVPNRFSPKSPDKAHLNLHINSLELGDSAVYFCASSLPSGAEAFFGQGTRLTVV.

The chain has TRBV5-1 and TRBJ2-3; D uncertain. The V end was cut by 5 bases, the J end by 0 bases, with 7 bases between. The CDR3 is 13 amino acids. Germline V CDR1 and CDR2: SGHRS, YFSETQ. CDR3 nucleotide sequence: TGCGCCAGCAGAATATCTAGCACAGATACGCAGTATTTT. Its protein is CASRISSTDTQYF.

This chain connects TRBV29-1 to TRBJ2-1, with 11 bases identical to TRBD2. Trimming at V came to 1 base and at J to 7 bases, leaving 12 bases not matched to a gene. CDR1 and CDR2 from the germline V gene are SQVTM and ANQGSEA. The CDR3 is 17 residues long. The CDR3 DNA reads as TGCAGCGTTGAAGGTGGGCCTAGCGGGAGGTCCGCTAATGAGCAGTTCTTC. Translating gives CSVEGGPSGRSANEQFF.

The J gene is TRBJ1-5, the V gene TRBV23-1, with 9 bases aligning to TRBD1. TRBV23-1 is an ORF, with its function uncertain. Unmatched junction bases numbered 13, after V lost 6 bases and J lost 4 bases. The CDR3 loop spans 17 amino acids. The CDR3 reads CASRPRKGTGRNQPQHF. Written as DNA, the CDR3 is TGCGCCAGCAGACCACGAAAAGGGACAGGGCGGAATCAGCCCCAGCATTTT.

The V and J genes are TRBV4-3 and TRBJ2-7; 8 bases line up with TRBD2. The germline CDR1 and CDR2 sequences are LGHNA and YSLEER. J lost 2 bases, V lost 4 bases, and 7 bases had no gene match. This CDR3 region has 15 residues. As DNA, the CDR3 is TGCGCCAGCAGCCCTTTTGCGGGAGGACCCTACGAGCAGTACTTC. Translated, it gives CASSPFAGGPYEQYF.

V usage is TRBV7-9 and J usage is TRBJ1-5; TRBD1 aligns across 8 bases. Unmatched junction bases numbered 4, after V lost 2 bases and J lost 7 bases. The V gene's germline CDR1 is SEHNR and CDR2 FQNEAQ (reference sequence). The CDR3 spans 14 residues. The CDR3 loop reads CASSLQGAGQPQHF. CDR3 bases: TGTGCCAGCAGCTTACAGGGGGCAGGGCAGCCCCAGCATTTT.

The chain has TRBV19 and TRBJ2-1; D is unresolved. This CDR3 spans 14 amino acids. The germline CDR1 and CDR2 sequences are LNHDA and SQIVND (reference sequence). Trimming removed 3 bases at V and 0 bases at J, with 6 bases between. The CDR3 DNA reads TGTGCCAGTAGTATGGGGAACTCCTACAATGAGCAGTTCTTC. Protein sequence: CASSMGNSYNEQFF.

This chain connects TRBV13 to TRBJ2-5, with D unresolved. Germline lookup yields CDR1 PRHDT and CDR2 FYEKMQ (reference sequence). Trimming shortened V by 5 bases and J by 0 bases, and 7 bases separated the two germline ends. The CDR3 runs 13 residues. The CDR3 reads CASSTRDQETQYF. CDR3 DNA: TGTGCCAGCAGCACTCGTGACCAAGAGACCCAGTACTTC. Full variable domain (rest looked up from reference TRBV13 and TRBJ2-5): AAGVIQSPRHLIKEKRETATLKCYPIPRHDTVYWYQQGPGQDPQFLISFYEKMQSDKGSIPDRFSAQQFSDYHSELNMSSLELGDSALYFCASSTRDQETQYFGPGTRLLVL.

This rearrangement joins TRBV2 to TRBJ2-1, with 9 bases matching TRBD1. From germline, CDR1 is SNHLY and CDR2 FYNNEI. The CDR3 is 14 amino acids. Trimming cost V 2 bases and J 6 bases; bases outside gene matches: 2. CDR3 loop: CASSEPTGGNEQFF. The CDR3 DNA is TGTGCCAGCAGTGAACCGACAGGGGGCAATGAGCAGTTCTTC.

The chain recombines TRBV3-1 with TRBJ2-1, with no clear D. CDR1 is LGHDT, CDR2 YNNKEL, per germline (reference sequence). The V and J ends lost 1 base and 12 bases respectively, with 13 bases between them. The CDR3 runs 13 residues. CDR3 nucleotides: TGTGCCAGCAGCCAAGGTCTCGACAATCGGCAGTTCTTC. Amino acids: CASSQGLDNRQFF.

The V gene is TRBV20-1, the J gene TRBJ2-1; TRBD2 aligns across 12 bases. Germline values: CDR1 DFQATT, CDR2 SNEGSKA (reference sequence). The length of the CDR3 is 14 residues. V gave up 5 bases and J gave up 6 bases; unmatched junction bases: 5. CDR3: CSARLAGEGNEQFF. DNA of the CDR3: TGCAGTGCTCGACTAGCGGGAGAGGGCAATGAGCAGTTCTTC.

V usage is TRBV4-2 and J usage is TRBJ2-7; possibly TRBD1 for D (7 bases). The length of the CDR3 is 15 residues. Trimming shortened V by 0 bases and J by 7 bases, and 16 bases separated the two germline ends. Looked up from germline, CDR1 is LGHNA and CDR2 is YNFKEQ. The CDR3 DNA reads TGTGCCAGCAGCCAAGAGCGGGACAGCGGGTGGGAGCAGTACTTC. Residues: CASSQERDSGWEQYF.

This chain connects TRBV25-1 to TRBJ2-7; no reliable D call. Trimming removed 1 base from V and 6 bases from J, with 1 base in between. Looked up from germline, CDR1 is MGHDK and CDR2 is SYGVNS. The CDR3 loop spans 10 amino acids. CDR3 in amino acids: CASSEFEQYF. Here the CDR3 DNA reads TGTGCCAGCAGTGAATTCGAGCAGTACTTC.

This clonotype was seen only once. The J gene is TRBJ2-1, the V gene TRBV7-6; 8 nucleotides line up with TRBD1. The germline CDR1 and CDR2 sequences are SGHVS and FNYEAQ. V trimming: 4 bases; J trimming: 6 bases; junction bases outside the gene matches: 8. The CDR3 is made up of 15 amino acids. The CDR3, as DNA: TGTGCCAGCAGCTCTTCCGGGACAGGTTTCAATGAGCAGTTCTTC. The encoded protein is CASSSSGTGFNEQFF.

The CDR3 region has the DNA TGTGCCAGCAGCTCTGGGGGAGAGGTTTTTGGCGAGCAGTACTTC. This encodes CASSSGGEVFGEQYF. The J gene is TRBJ2-7, the V gene TRBV5-6, with D perhaps being TRBD1 or TRBD2 (5 bases each). CDR3 length: 15 residues. The V end was cut by 3 bases, the J end by 6 bases, with 19 bases between. The germline gives CDR1 SGHDT, CDR2 YYEEEE.

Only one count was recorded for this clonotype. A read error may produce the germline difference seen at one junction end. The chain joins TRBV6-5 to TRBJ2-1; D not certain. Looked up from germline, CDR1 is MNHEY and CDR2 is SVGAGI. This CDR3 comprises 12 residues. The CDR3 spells CASMYSRNELFF. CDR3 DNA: TGTGCCAGCATGTATTCGCGGAATGAGCTGTTCTTC.

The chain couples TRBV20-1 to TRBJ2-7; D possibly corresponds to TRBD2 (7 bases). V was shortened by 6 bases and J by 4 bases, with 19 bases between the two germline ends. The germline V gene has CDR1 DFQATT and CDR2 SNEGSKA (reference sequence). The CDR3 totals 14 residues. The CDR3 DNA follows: TGCAGTGCCATAGATAGGGGGAGGGGGTACGAGCAGTACTTC. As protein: CSAIDRGRGYEQYF.

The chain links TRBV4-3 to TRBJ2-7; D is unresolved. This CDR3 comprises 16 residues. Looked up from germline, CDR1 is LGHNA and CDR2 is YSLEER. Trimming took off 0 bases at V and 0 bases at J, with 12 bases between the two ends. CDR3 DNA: TGCGCCAGCAGCCAAGACTGGTCTCTAAGCTCCTACGAGCAGTACTTC. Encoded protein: CASSQDWSLSSYEQYF.

CDR3 residues: CASSNRGLRQGFYEQYF. The CDR3 DNA follows: TGTGCCAGCAGCAATAGGGGGCTACGACAGGGTTTCTACGAGCAGTACTTC. This chain links TRBV21-1 with TRBJ2-7; the table's D call of TRBD1 was not tested on the DNA. TRBV21-1 is a documented pseudogene. This CDR3 is built from 17 residues.